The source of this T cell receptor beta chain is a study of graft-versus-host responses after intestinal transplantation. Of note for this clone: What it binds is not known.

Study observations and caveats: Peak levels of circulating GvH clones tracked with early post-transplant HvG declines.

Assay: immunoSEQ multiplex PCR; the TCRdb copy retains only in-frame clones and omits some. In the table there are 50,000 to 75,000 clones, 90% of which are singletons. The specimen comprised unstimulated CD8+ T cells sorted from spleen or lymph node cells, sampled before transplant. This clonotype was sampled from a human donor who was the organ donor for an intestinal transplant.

CDR3 sequence (DNA): TGTGCCAGCAGTATAGCCGAACGGCTAGCGGGAGTAGAGACCCAGTACTTC. This codes for CASSIAERLAGVETQYF. V gene TRBV13 combines with J gene TRBJ2-5; 10 bases align to TRBD2. This CDR3 spans 17 amino acids. The V segment lost 6 bases and the J segment 4 bases; nucleotides outside the gene matches: 14. Germline V gene data show CDR1 as PRHDT and CDR2 as FYEKMQ (reference sequence).